The 22 T cell receptor beta chains in this list originate from one sample, sequenced in a study of T cell responses to AZD1222 COVID-19 vaccine (TCRdb year 2021). According to the study, the label for this sample's time point signals: about 28 days (+/-7) after the second vaccine dose. The library was made by the immunoSEQ multiplex PCR assay. Entries here come from immuneACCESS through TCRdb and include only in-frame sequences with V and J called. Some clones fail to appear in such tables; in the studies checked, an unresolved V gene covers under half of the shortfall, and the cause of the remainder is unknown. The sample has approximately 80,000 clones on record, roughly 88% of them singletons. In total, the top ten clones hold about 12% of the sample. Sequencing used peripheral blood, obtained 28 days after the second AZD1222 dose. These receptors came from an adult who received the AZD1222 COVID-19 vaccine.

V is TRBV18 and J is TRBJ1-2, with 9 bases identical to TRBD1. There are 15 residues in the CDR3. The V gene's germline CDR1 is KGHSH and CDR2 LQKENI. V trimming: 3 bases; J trimming: 5 bases; junction bases outside the gene matches: 7. Here the CDR3 DNA reads TGTGCCAGCTCACCCCCCGGGACAGGGCAGTATGGCTACACCTTC. Translated: CASSPPGTGQYGYTF.

V and J are TRBV15 and TRBJ2-7; D unclear. Germline CDR1 is LNHNV and CDR2 is YYDKDF (reference sequence). This CDR3 is 14 amino acids long. V was pared by 3 bases and J by 5 bases, with 14 bases between. The CDR3: CATSRGPSIDEQYF. CDR3 bases: TGTGCCACCAGCAGGGGCCCTTCTATTGACGAGCAGTACTTC.

A note on this clone: The junction departs from the called germline gene at one end, perhaps through a read error. The rearrangement joins TRBV7-2 to TRBJ1-4; tentatively, D is TRBD1 (6 bases). There are 15 residues in the CDR3. CDR1 and CDR2 (germline): SGHTA, FQGNSA. The CDR3 region is CASSLGYRDNGKLFF. CDR3 nucleotides: TGTGCCAGCAGCTTAGGTTACAGGGATAATGGAAAACTGTTTTTT.

This clone was picked up a small number of times. The chain combines TRBV11-3 with TRBJ1-1; possible D gene TRBD1, 5 bases. V shed 1 base and J shed 6 bases, with 15 bases lying between them. Germline V gives CDR1 SGHNT, CDR2 YENEEA. The CDR3 spans 15 residues. CDR3 in DNA: TGTGCCAGCAGCTTAGGGGAGTGGTGGGGCGCTGAAGCTTTCTTT. Its protein product is CASSLGEWWGAEAFF.

DNA of the CDR3: TGTGCCAGCAGTTTTAGAACTGGGAATGAAAAACTGTTTTTT. It is translated as CASSFRTGNEKLFF. The V and J genes are TRBV28 and TRBJ1-4, with D uncertain. The V gene's germline CDR1 is MDHEN and CDR2 SYDVKM. The CDR3 covers 14 residues. The V end lost 3 bases, the J end lost 5 bases, and 10 bases lay between the germline ends.

The chain has TRBV6-5 and TRBJ1-1, with 8 bases that match TRBD1. CDR1 and CDR2 from the germline V gene are MNHEY and SVGAGI. V gave up 5 bases and J gave up 3 bases; unmatched junction bases: 5. This CDR3 is 14 amino acids long. The CDR3 sequence: CASSRQGKDTEAFF. CDR3 DNA: TGTGCCAGCAGTCGACAGGGGAAGGACACTGAAGCTTTCTTT.

The chain joins TRBV5-1 to TRBJ2-7; 10 nucleotides match TRBD1. CDR3 length: 14 amino acids. V lost 3 bases to trimming and J lost 3 bases; unmatched junction nucleotides: 3. Germline CDR1 and CDR2: SGHRS and YFSETQ. Written as DNA, the CDR3 is TGCGCCAGCAGCTCCGGGACAGGGGACTACGAGCAGTACTTC. This codes for CASSSGTGDYEQYF.

The chain uses TRBV11-2 and TRBJ1-2; D is ambiguous. V was trimmed by 6 bases and J by 4 bases, leaving 15 bases between them. The V gene's germline CDR1 is SGHAT and CDR2 FQNNGV. This CDR3 has 14 amino acids. This chain's CDR3 is CASREIAVGYGYTF. In DNA form, the CDR3 reads TGTGCCAGCAGGGAGATTGCGGTGGGCTATGGCTACACCTTC.

This chain uses TRBV25-1 with TRBJ2-3, with TRBD1 matching over 8 bases. The CDR3 extends over 16 amino acids. CDR1 MGHDK and CDR2 SYGVNS come from the germline V gene. The ends lost 1 base at V and 4 bases at J; junction bases unmatched: 7. The CDR3 sequence is CASSEWTGMGSDTQYF. For the CDR3, the DNA is TGTGCCAGCAGTGAATGGACAGGGATGGGGTCAGATACGCAGTATTTT.

The CDR3 sequence: CASSQDAGSGNTIYF. The CDR3 bases are TGTGCCAGCAGCCAAGACGCAGGCTCTGGAAACACCATATATTTT. The V call is TRBV4-2, the J call TRBJ1-3; D ambiguous. CDR1 is LGHNA, CDR2 YNFKEQ, per germline. This CDR3 has 15 amino acids. The V end was cut by 0 bases, the J end by 0 bases, with 6 bases between.

This chain uses TRBV18 with TRBJ2-3; tentative D call: TRBD2 (5 bases). Germline CDR1 reads KGHSH; CDR2 reads LQKENI. The V and J ends lost 5 bases and 4 bases respectively, with 7 bases between them. This CDR3 comprises 12 residues. The CDR3 loop reads CASSSDSDTQYF. The CDR3 nucleotides read TGTGCCAGCTCATCGGACTCAGATACGCAGTATTTT.

This clone was picked up a small number of times. This chain joins TRBV11-2 and TRBJ1-6, with D tentatively TRBD1 (6 bases). The germline V and J ends were trimmed by 5 bases and 7 bases, with 12 bases remaining between them. The germline V gene has CDR1 SGHAT and CDR2 FQNNGV. The CDR3 consists of 14 residues. CDR3 amino acids: CASSLEQGNSPLHF. CDR3 DNA sequence: TGTGCCAGCAGCCTTGAACAGGGAAATTCACCCCTCCACTTT.

The chain employs TRBV18 and TRBJ1-1, with TRBD1 as a possible D gene (5 bases). Germline V gene data show CDR1 as KGHSH and CDR2 as LQKENI. This CDR3 is 13 amino acids long. V lost 4 bases and J lost 9, with 15 bases in between. CDR3 sequence reads: CASSQEDRTKAFF. Here the CDR3 DNA reads TGTGCCAGCTCACAAGAGGATCGGACAAAAGCTTTCTTT.

This sequence joins TRBV24-1 and TRBJ1-1; D remains ambiguous. The V gene's germline CDR1 is KGHDR and CDR2 SFDVKD. The CDR3 totals 14 residues. With 4 bases removed from V and 5 bases from J, the gap between germline ends came to 13 bases. The CDR3 region is CATSDPGRGTEAFF. For the CDR3, the DNA is TGTGCCACCAGTGACCCCGGGCGAGGTACTGAAGCTTTCTTT.

The CDR3 sequence is CATSEGGISYNEQFF. CDR3 nucleotide sequence: TGTGCCACCAGTGAAGGCGGGATCTCCTACAATGAGCAGTTCTTC. The J gene is TRBJ2-1, the V gene TRBV24-1; D is possibly TRBD2 (6 bases). Trimming removed 4 bases at V and 0 bases at J, with 9 bases between. The CDR3 has 15 amino acids. Germline assignment: CDR1 KGHDR and CDR2 SFDVKD.

V and J are TRBV5-5 and TRBJ1-1; TRBD1 is a possible D gene (5 bases). This CDR3 contains 15 residues. V lost 0 bases and J lost 10, with 19 bases in between. Germline-derived CDR1 and CDR2 are SGHKS and YYEKEE (reference sequence). The CDR3 reads CASSLAGRQYPRAFF. CDR3 nucleotides: TGTGCCAGCAGCTTGGCCGGTCGACAGTACCCCCGAGCTTTCTTT.

The rearrangement uses TRBV4-1 and TRBJ2-2; D call uncertain. CDR1 and CDR2 from the germline V gene are MGHRA and YSYEKL. CDR3 size: 15 residues. V was cut by 1 base and J by 6 bases, with 12 bases left in between. DNA of the CDR3: TGCGCCAGCAGCCAAGCGGGTCGTTTGGCCGGGGAGCTGTTTTTT. Translating it yields CASSQAGRLAGELFF.

V gene TRBV10-2 combines with J gene TRBJ1-3; D remains ambiguous. V was shortened by 0 bases and J by 0 bases, with 6 bases between the two germline ends. The germline V gene has CDR1 WSHSY and CDR2 SAAADI. The CDR3 has 15 residues. CDR3 in amino acids: CASSESRVSGNTIYF. As DNA, the CDR3 is TGCGCCAGCAGTGAGTCGAGAGTCTCTGGAAACACCATATATTTT.

This chain uses TRBV27 with TRBJ1-4; no reliable D call. There are 12 residues in the CDR3. Germline CDR1 is MNHEY and CDR2 is SMNVEV (reference sequence). The CDR3 bases are TGTGCAGCCTGGGCAGCTAATGAAAAACTGTTTTTT. Translated: CAAWAANEKLFF.

The rearrangement joins TRBV4-2 to TRBJ1-5; D remains unclear. The V gene lost 0 bases and the J gene lost 4 bases, with 4 bases spanning the gap. Per germline, CDR1 LGHNA and CDR2 YNFKEQ. This CDR3 has 13 amino acids. For the CDR3, the DNA is TGTGCCAGCAGCCAAGATGCAAATCAGCCCCAGCATTTT. Its translation: CASSQDANQPQHF.

The chain joins TRBV19 to TRBJ2-5; the D gene is possibly TRBD2 (5 bases). The CDR3 covers 14 residues. CDR1 is LNHDA, CDR2 SQIVND, per germline (reference sequence). The ends were cut back, 6 bases at V and 3 bases at J, with 14 bases in the middle. CDR3 in DNA: TGTGCCAGTAGAAGGGTCGGGATCGAAGAGACCCAGTACTTC. Its translation: CASRRVGIEETQYF.

This rearrangement joins TRBV2 to TRBJ1-5, with 8 positions matching TRBD1. The CDR3 totals 13 residues. Trimming at V came to 8 bases and at J to 9 bases, leaving 9 bases not matched to a gene. Germline CDR1 and CDR2: SNHLY and FYNNEI. The CDR3 protein is CASLLQGGRPQHF. In DNA, the CDR3 is TGTGCCAGCTTGTTACAGGGGGGTAGGCCCCAGCATTTT.